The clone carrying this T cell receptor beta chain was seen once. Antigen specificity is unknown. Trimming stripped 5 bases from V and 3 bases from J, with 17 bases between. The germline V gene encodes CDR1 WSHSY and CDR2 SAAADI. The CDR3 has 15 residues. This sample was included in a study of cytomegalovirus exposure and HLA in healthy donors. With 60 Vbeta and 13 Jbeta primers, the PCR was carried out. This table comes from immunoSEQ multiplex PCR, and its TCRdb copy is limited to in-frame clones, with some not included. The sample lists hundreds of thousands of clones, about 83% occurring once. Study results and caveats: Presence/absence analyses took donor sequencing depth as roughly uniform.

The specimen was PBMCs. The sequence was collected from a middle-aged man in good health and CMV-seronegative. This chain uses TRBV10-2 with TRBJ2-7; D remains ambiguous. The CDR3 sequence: CASSQYQGRNYEQYF. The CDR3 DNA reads TGCGCCAGCAGTCAATATCAAGGCAGGAACTACGAGCAGTACTTC.